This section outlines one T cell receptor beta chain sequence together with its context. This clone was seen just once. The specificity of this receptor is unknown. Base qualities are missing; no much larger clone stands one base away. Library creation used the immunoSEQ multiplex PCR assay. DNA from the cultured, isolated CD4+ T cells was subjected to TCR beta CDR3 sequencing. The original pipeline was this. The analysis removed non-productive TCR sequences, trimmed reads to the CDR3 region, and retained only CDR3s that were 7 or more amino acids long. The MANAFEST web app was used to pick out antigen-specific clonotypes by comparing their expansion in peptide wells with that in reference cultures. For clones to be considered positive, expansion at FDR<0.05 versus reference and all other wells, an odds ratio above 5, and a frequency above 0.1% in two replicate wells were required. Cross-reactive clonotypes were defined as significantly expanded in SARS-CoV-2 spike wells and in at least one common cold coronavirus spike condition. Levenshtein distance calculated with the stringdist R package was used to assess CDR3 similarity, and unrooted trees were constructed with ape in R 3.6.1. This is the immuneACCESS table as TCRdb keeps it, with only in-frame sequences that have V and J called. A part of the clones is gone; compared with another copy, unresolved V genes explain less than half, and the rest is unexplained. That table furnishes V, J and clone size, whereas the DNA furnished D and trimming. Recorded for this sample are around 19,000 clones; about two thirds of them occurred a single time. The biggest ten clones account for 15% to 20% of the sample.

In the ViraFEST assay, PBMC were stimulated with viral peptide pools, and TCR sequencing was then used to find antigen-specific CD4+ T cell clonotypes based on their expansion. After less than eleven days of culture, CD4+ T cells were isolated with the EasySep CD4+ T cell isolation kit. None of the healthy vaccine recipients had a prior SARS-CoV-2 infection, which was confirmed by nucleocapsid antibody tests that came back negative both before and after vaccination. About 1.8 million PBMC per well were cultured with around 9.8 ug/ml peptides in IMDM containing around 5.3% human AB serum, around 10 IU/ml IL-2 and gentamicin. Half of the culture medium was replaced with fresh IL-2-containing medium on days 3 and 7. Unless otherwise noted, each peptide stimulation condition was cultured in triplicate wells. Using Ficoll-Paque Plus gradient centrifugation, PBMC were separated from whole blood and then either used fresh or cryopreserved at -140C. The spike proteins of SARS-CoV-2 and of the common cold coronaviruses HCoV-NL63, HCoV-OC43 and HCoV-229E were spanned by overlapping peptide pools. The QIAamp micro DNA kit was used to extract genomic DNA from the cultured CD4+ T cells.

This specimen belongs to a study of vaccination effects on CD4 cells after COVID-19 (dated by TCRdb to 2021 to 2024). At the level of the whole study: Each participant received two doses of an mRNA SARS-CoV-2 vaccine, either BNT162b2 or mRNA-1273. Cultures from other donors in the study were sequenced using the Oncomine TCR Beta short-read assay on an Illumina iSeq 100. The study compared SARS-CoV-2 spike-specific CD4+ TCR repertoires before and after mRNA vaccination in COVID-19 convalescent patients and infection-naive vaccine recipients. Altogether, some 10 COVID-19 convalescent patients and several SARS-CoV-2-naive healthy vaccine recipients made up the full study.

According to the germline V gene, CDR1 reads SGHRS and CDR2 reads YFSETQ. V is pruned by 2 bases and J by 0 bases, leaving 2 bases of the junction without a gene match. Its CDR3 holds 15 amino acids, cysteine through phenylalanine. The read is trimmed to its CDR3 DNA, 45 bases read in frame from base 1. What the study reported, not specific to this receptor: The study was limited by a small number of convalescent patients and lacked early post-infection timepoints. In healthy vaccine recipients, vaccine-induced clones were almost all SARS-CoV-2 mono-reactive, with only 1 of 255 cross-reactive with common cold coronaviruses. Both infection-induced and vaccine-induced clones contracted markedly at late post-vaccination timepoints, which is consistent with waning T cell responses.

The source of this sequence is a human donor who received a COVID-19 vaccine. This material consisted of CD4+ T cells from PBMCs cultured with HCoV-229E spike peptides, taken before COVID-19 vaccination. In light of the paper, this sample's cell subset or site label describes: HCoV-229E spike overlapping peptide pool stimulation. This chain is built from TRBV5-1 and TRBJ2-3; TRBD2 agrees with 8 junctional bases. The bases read TGCGCCAGCAGCTTAACGGGAGGGAGCACAGATACGCAGTATTTT. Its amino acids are CASSLTGGSTDTQYF.